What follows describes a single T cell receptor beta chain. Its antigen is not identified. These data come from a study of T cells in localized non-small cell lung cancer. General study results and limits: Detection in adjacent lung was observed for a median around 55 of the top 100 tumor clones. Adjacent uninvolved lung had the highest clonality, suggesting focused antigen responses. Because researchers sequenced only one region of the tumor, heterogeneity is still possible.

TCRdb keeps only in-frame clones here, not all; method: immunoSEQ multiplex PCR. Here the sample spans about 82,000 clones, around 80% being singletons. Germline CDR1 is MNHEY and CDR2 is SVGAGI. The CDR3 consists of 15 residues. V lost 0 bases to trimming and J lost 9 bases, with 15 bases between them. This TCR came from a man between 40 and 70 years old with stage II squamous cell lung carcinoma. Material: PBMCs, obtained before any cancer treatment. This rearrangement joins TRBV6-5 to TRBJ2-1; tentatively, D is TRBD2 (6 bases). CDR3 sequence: CASSYSGLQGGEQFF. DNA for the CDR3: TGTGCCAGCAGTTACTCGGGACTGCAGGGCGGTGAGCAGTTCTTC.